The 8 T cell receptor beta chains below were found in one sample sequenced in a study of blood T cell repertoires in COVID-19. Data came from immunoSEQ multiplex PCR; TCRdb stores just in-frame clones and leaves some out. Among over 250,000 clones listed, more than 85% were seen once. The sample was peripheral blood. These receptors all stem from a person aged 18-29 years with COVID-19, enrolled during active disease.

The chain is built from TRBV27 and TRBJ2-7; D gene uncertain. CDR1 MNHEY and CDR2 SMNVEV come from the germline V gene (reference sequence). The CDR3 spans 11 residues. V was trimmed by 4 bases and J by 3 bases, leaving 4 bases between them. The CDR3 DNA reads as TGTGCCAGCAGTTCCTTCTACGAGCAGTACTTC. Translated, it gives CASSSFYEQYF.

V is TRBV11-1 and J is TRBJ2-5, with 11 bases fitting TRBD2. Germline V lookup: CDR1 SGHAT, CDR2 FQDESV (reference sequence). The CDR3 covers 15 residues. Trimming cost V 5 bases and J 4 bases; bases outside gene matches: 6. CDR3 loop: CASSIGTSGRETQYF. The CDR3, as DNA: TGTGCCAGCAGCATAGGAACTAGCGGGAGAGAGACCCAGTACTTC.

The CDR3 protein is CASSPQLAGVAGELFF. The CDR3 nucleotides read TGTGCCAGCAGCCCCCAACTAGCGGGAGTGGCCGGGGAGCTGTTTTTT. The chain uses TRBV5-4 and TRBJ2-2; 11 positions match TRBD2. The CDR3 is made up of 16 amino acids. V lost 4 bases to trimming and J lost 6 bases; unmatched junction nucleotides: 8. Germline lookup yields CDR1 SGHNT and CDR2 YYREEE (reference sequence).

This chain uses TRBV20-1 with TRBJ2-7; 8 nucleotides agree with TRBD1. This CDR3 spans 13 amino acids. With V trimmed by 3 bases and J by 3 bases, 4 bases remained unmatched. The germline CDR1 and CDR2 sequences are DFQATT and SNEGSKA (reference sequence). CDR3: CSASPGGSYEQYF. CDR3 in DNA: TGCAGTGCTAGTCCAGGGGGCAGCTACGAGCAGTACTTC.

The V call is TRBV7-8, the J call TRBJ1-2; TRBD1 agrees at 7 bases. Unmatched junction bases numbered 13, after V lost 5 bases and J lost 7 bases. Germline V gene data show CDR1 as SGHVS and CDR2 as FQNEAQ. This CDR3 comprises 15 residues. The CDR3 region has the DNA TGTGCCAGCAGCCCCCCTAAGGGCAGACAGGGTGGCTACACCTTC. It specifies CASSPPKGRQGGYTF.

The J gene is TRBJ2-7, the V gene TRBV28, with 8 bases matching TRBD1. Germline V gene lookup returns CDR1 MDHEN and CDR2 SYDVKM. This CDR3 comprises 14 residues. The junction had 11 bases not matched to a gene; V was cut back by 6 bases and J by 7 bases. The CDR3 is CASRRTGPEIEQYF. In DNA, the CDR3 is TGTGCCAGCAGGCGGACAGGGCCTGAGATAGAGCAGTACTTC.

The rearrangement links TRBV28 to TRBJ1-5; 10 bases agree with TRBD1. The V gene end was trimmed by 5 bases and the J gene end by 3 bases; junction bases not matched to a gene: 7. The germline gives CDR1 MDHEN, CDR2 SYDVKM. The CDR3 runs to 16 residues. The CDR3 DNA reads as TGTGCCAGCAGTAGAACAGGGACAGGGGTCAATCAGCCCCAGCATTTT. This codes for CASSRTGTGVNQPQHF.

The chain is built from TRBV7-6 and TRBJ1-1, with D possibly matching TRBD1 (5 bases). Germline values: CDR1 SGHVS, CDR2 FNYEAQ. CDR3 length: 13 residues. Deletions cut 4 bases from V and 1 base from J, with 7 bases between. Written as DNA, the CDR3 is TGTGCCAGCAGCTATACAGGGAACACTGAAGCTTTCTTT. This gives the protein CASSYTGNTEAFF.